This T cell receptor (beta chain) stems from a study of shared clonotypes between healthy human individuals. The study, taken as a whole, reports: Only blood was sampled; tissue repertoires likely differ.

The CDR3 totals 15 residues. V trimming: 0 bases; J trimming: 6 bases; junction bases outside the gene matches: 3. Germline CDR1 reads SGHTA; CDR2 reads FQGTGA. Splitting the CD4+ cells yielded a CD45RA+ naive subset and a CD45RA-negative memory subset. This clone has only a few counts. The antigen is unknown. For every subset, genomic DNA was evenly distributed across several immunoSEQ plates. The table came from immunoSEQ multiplex PCR; TCRdb's copy has only in-frame clones and leaves some out. The table lists approximately 2,300,000 clones, 85% to 95% of them singletons. The receptor was isolated from a man younger than 35 in good health. Some clones in this sample may be carry-over from other donors' samples. The sequenced sample was naive CD4+ T cells from PBMCs. Documented subset: CD45RA+ positively selected. The chain employs TRBV7-3 and TRBJ2-2; TRBD2 aligns across 8 bases. CDR3 DNA sequence: TGTGCCAGCAGCTTAACTTCGGGAGGGGCCGGGGAGCTGTTTTTT. Encoded protein: CASSLTSGGAGELFF.